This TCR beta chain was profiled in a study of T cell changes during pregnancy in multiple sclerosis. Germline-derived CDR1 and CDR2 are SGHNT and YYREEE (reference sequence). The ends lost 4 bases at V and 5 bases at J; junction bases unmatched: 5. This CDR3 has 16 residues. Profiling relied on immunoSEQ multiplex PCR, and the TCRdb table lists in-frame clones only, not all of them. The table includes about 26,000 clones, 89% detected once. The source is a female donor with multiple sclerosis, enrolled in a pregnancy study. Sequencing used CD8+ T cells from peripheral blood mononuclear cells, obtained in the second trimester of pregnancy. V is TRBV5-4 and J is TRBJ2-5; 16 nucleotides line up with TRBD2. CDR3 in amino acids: CASSTGTSGGVETQYF. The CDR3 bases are TGTGCCAGCAGCACGGGGACTAGCGGGGGGGTGGAGACCCAGTACTTC.